This T cell receptor (beta chain) originates from a study of T cells expressing NK-cell markers. Study summary: HCMV seropositivity marked seven of the eight sequenced donors; one was seronegative. Study observations and caveats: Dominant NKG2C+ clonotypes accounted for roughly 1.0-8% of CD8+ T cells in more than five donors. HCMV specificity was not established for the expanded NKG2C+ T cell clones.

Of note for this clonotype: Antigen unknown.

Beta-chain TCR cDNA was generated via 5'RACE template switching with UMIs. From the 5' RACE reads, TCRdb lists one entry per CDR3 protein and no DNA. The sample holds some 390,000 distinct CDR3 sequences. CDR1 is SGHDT and CDR2 is YYEEEE in the germline V gene. The CDR3 runs 15 residues. This receptor was obtained from a woman aged 50 to 60 in good health. Sequencing used blood T cells: a sorted CD56 or NKG2C T cell subset, CD4+ or CD8+ T cells, or bulk PBMC T cells (not recorded which). The J gene is TRBJ2-7, the V gene TRBV5-6; TCRdb reports TRBD1, a call that lacks DNA to check it against. The CDR3 spells CASLYWVEDSHEQYF.